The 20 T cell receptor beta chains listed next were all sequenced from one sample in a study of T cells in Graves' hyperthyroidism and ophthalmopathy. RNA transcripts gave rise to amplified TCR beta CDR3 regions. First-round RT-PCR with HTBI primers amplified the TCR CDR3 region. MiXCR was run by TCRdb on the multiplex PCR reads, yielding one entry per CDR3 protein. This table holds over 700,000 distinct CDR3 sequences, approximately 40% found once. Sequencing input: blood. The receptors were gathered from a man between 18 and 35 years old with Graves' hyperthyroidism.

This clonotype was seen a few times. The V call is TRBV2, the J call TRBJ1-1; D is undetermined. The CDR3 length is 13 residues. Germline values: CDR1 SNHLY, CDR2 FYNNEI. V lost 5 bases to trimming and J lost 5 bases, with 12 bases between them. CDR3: CASSTGSLTEAFF. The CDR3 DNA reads TGTGCCAGCAGTACGGGAAGCTTGACTGAAGCTTTCTTT. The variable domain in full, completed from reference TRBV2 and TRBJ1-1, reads EPEVTQTPSHQVTQMGQEVILRCVPISNHLYFYWYRQILGQKVEFLVSFYNNEISEKSEIFDDQFSVERPDGSNFTLKIRSTKLEDSAMYFCASSTGSLTEAFFGQGTRLTVV.

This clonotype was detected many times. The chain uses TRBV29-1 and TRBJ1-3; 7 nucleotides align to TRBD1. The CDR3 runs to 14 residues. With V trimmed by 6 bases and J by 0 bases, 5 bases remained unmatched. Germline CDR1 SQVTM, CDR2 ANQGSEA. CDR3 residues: CSVVDRDSGNTIYF. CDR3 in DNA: TGCAGCGTCGTAGACAGGGACTCTGGAAACACCATATATTTT. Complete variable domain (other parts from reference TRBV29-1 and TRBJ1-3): SAVISQKPSRDICQRGTSLTIQCQVDSQVTMMFWYRQQPGQSLTLIATANQGSEATYESGFVIDKFPISRPNLTFSTLTVSNMSPEDSSIYLCSVVDRDSGNTIYFGEGSWLTVV.

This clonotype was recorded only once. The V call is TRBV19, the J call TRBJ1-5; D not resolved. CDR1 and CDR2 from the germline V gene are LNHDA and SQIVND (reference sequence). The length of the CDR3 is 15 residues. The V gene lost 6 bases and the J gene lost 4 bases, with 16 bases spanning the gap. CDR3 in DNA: TGTGCCAGTAGCCTGACATCGGGGATGAATCAGCCCCAGCATTTT. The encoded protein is CASSLTSGMNQPQHF. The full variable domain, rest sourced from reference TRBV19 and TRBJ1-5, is DGGITQSPKYLFRKEGQNVTLSCEQNLNHDAMYWYRQDPGQGLRLIYYSQIVNDFQKGDIAEGYSVSREKKESFPLTVTSAQKNPTAFYLCASSLTSGMNQPQHFGDGTRLSIL.

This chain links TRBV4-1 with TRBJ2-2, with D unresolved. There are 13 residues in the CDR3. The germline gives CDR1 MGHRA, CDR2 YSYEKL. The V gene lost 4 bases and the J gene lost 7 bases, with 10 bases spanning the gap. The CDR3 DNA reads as TGCGCCAGCAGCCTAAACAGAGGCGGGGAGCTGTTTTTT. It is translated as CASSLNRGGELFF.

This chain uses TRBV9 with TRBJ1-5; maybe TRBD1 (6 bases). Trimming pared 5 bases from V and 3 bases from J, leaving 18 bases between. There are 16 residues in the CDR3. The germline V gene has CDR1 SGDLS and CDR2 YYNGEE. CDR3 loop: CASSVAQGPSNQPQHF. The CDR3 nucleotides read TGTGCCAGCAGTGTTGCTCAGGGGCCCTCCAATCAGCCCCAGCATTTT.

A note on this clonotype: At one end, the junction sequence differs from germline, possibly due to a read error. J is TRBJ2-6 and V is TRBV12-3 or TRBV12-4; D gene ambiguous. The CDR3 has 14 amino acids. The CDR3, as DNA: TGTGCCGGCAGCCTAGGAAGTGGGGCCAACGTCCTGACTTTC. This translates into CAGSLGSGANVLTF.

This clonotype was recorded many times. Here the CDR3 reads CASSLFGGVKEKLFF. CDR3 sequence (DNA): TGTGCCAGCAGCCTTTTTGGAGGGGTAAAAGAAAAACTGTTTTTT. The V and J genes are TRBV7-9 and TRBJ1-4, with a weak D call TRBD1 (5 bases). Germline CDR1 reads SEHNR; CDR2 reads FQNEAQ (reference sequence). The CDR3 contains 15 residues. Trimming shortened V by 5 bases and J by 8 bases, and 18 bases separated the two germline ends.

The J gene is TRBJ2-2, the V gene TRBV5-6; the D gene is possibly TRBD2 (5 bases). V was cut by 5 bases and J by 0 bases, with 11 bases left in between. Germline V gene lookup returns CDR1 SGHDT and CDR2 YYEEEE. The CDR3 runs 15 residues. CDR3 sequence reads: CASRRETTNTGELFF. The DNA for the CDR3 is TGTGCCAGCAGGAGGGAGACCACGAACACCGGGGAGCTGTTTTTT.

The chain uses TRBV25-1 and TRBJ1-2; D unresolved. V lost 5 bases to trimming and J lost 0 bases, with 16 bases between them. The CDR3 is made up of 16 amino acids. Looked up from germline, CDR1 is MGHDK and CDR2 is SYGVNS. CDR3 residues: CASSPSWREPNYGYTF. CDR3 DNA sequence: TGTGCCAGCAGTCCCTCCTGGAGGGAGCCTAACTATGGCTACACCTTC.

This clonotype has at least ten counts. As DNA, the CDR3 is TGCAGCGAACAGGGCCTGGACACTGAAGCTTTCTTT. This translates into CSEQGLDTEAFF. The chain couples TRBV29-1 to TRBJ1-1, with D perhaps matching TRBD1 (6 bases). The CDR3 is 12 amino acids. The germline V gene has CDR1 SQVTM and CDR2 ANQGSEA. V was cut by 7 bases and J by 3 bases, with 12 bases left in between.

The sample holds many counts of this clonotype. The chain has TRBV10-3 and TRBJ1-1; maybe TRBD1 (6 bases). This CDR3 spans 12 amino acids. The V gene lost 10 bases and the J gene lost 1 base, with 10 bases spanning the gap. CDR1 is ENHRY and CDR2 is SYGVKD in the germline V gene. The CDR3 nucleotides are TGTGCCAGGTTGACAGGGAACACTGAAGCTTTCTTT. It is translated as CARLTGNTEAFF.

The CDR3 DNA follows: TGTGCCAGCAGCTACAGGGAGGGGACAGGGGGCTCTTCACCCCTCCACTTT. This encodes CASSYREGTGGSSPLHF. The chain joins TRBV2 to TRBJ1-6; TRBD1 aligns across 12 bases. J lost 9 bases, V lost 6 bases, and 12 bases had no gene match. Germline CDR1 is SNHLY and CDR2 is FYNNEI. CDR3 size: 17 residues.

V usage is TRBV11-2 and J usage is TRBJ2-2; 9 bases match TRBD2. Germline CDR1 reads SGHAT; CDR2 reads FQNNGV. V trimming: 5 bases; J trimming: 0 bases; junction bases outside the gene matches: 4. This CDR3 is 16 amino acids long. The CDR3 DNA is TGTGCCAGCAGCCCGGTAGCGGGGGCGAACACCGGGGAGCTGTTTTTT. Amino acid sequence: CASSPVAGANTGELFF.

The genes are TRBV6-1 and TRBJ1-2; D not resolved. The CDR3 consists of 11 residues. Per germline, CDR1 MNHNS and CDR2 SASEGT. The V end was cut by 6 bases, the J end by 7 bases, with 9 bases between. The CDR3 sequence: CASRQEVGYTF. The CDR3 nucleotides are TGTGCCAGCAGGCAGGAGGTTGGCTACACCTTC.

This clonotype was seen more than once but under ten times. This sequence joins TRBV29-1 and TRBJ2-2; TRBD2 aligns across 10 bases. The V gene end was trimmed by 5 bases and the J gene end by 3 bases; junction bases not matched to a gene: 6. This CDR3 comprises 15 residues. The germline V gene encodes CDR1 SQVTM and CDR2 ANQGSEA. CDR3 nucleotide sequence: TGCAGCGTTCTTTATAGCGGGAGGCACACCGGGGAGCTGTTTTTT. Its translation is CSVLYSGRHTGELFF.

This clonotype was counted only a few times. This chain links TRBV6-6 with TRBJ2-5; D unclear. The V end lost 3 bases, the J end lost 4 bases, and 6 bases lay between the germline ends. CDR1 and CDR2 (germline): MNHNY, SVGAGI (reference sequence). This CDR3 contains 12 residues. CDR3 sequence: CASSYAVETQYF. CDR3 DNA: TGTGCCAGCAGTTATGCTGTAGAGACCCAGTACTTC.

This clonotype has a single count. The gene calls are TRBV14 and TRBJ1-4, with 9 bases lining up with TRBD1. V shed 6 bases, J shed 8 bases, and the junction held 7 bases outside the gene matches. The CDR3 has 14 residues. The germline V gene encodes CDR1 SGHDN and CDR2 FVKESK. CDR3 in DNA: TGTGCCAGCAGTTCCACCGGGACAGGGGAAAAACTGTTTTTT. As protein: CASSSTGTGEKLFF.

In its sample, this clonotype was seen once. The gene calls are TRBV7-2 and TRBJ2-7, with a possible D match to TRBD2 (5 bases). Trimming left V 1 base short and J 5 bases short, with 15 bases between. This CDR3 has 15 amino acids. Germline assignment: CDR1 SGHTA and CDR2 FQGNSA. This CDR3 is CASSLGPGEVNEQYF. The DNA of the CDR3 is TGTGCCAGCAGCTTAGGACCCGGGGAAGTCAACGAGCAGTACTTC.

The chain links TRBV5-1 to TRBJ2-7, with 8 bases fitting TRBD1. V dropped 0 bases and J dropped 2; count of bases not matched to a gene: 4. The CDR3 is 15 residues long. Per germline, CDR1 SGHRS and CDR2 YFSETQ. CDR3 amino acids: CASSLGQGATYEQYF. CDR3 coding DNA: TGCGCCAGCAGCTTGGGGCAGGGGGCCACCTACGAGCAGTACTTC.

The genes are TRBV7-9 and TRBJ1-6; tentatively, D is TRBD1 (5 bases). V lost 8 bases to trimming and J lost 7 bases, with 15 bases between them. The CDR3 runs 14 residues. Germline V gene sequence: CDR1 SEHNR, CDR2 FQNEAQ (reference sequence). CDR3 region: CASGRGGDNSPLHF. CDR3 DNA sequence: TGTGCCAGCGGCCGAGGCGGGGACAATTCACCCCTCCACTTT.